This TCR beta chain was recovered during a study of post-analysis software for immune sequencing data. As for the study in general: Secondary progressive, relapsing-remitting and progressive-relapsing multiple sclerosis were among the included disease courses.

Ten or more counts support this clonotype. Prepared TCR beta cDNA libraries contained unique molecular identifiers. Researchers reported some 500,000 cDNA molecules coming from around 1 to 10 million T cells. TCRdb re-analysed the PCR reads in MiXCR, keeping a single row per CDR3 protein. The profile shows under 200,000 distinct CDR3 sequences, 25% to 30% of them singletons. Sequenced: blood. The receptor comes from a girl aged 2-17 years with multiple sclerosis.

The CDR3 DNA reads TGTGCCAGCAGCGTAGGTCTGGGACAGGGATACTATGGCTACACCTTC. The encoded protein is CASSVGLGQGYYGYTF. The chain is built from TRBV9 and TRBJ1-2; TRBD1 agrees at 9 bases. The CDR3 is 16 residues long. In germline, CDR1 is SGDLS, CDR2 YYNGEE. V was clipped by 0 bases and J by 3 bases; unmatched bases: 6.